Below are 5 T cell receptor beta chains sequenced from a single sample in a study of shared clonotypes between healthy human individuals. Profiling relied on immunoSEQ multiplex PCR, and the TCRdb table lists in-frame clones only, not all of them. The sample comprises 400,000 to 600,000 clones, about 96% of which are singletons, and about 0.06% rests with the top ten. Material for sequencing was naive CD4+ T cells sorted from blood. Specified subset: CD45RA+ positively selected. These receptors all stem from a woman aged 25 to 45 in good health.

CDR3 nucleotide sequence: TGCGCCAGCAGCCCACTGCTAGCGGGTGATCTCCAAGAGACCCAGTACTTC. Its translation: CASSPLLAGDLQETQYF. The chain combines TRBV5-1 with TRBJ2-5; TRBD2 matches 8 bases. V lost 4 bases and J lost 1; bases outside the gene matches: 12. Germline V lookup: CDR1 SGHRS, CDR2 YFSETQ. CDR3 length equals 17 residues.

The genes are TRBV28 and TRBJ1-5; TRBD1 is a possible D gene (5 bases). The CDR3 is 16 amino acids. Germline lookup yields CDR1 MDHEN and CDR2 SYDVKM. V shed 4 bases and J shed 0 bases, with 13 bases lying between them. The CDR3 loop is CASSSTEFYSNQPQHF. DNA for the CDR3: TGTGCCAGCAGTTCGACAGAATTTTATAGCAATCAGCCCCAGCATTTT. Combining the CDR3 with reference TRBV28 and TRBJ1-5 gives the whole variable domain DVKVTQSSRYLVKRTGEKVFLECVQDMDHENMFWYRQDPGLGLRLIYFSYDVKMKEKGDIPEGYSVSREKKERFSLILESASTNQTSMYLCASSSTEFYSNQPQHFGDGTRLSIL.

The V and J genes are TRBV28 and TRBJ2-7, with 8 bases matching TRBD2. The CDR3 is 15 amino acids. Looked up from germline, CDR1 is MDHEN and CDR2 is SYDVKM. After removal of 6 bases from V and 3 bases from J, the junction contained 10 bases not matched to a gene. CDR3 DNA: TGTGCCAGCAGACCTCCGGGGGGGGACAACTACGAGCAGTACTTC. This translates into CASRPPGGDNYEQYF.

As for this clone: The sample has other DNA sequences that encode this CDR3 too. This chain connects TRBV10-3 to TRBJ1-5; TRBD1 matches 9 bases. CDR1 ENHRY and CDR2 SYGVKD come from the germline V gene. There are 13 residues in the CDR3. Losses at the gene ends were 4 bases for V and 5 bases for J; bases not matched to a gene: 0. The CDR3 region is CAISGTGDQPQHF. In nucleotides, the CDR3 is TGTGCCATCAGTGGGACAGGGGATCAGCCCCAGCATTTT.

The chain recombines TRBV29-1 with TRBJ2-7, with 8 bases aligning to TRBD1. This CDR3 comprises 14 residues. Germline V CDR1 and CDR2: SQVTM, ANQGSEA. V shed 6 bases, J shed 4 bases, and the junction held 11 bases outside the gene matches. DNA for the CDR3: TGCAGCGTCCTCGACAGGGGTTATTCTTACGAGCAGTACTTC. Its protein is CSVLDRGYSYEQYF.